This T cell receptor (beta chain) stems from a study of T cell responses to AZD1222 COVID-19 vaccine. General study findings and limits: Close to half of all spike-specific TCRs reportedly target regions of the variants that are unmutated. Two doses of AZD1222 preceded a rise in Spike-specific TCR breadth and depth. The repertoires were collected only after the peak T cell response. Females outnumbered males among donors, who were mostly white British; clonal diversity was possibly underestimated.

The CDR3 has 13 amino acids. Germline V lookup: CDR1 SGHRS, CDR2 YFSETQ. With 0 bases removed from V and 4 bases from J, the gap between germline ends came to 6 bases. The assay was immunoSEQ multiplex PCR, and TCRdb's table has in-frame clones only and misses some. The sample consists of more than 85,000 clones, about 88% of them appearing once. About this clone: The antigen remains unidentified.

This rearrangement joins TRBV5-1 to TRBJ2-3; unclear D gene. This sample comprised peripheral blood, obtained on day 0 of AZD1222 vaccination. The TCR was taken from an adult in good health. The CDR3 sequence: CASSLAASDTQYF. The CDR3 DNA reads TGCGCCAGCAGCTTGGCAGCATCAGATACGCAGTATTTT.